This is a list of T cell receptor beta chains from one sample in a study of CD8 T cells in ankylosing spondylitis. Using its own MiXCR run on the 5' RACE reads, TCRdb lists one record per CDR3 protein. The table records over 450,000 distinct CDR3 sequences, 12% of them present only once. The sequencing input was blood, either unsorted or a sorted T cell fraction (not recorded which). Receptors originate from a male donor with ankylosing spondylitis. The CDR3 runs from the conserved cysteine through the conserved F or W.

CASSQRRAQGRNEKLFF	TRBV14	TRBJ1-4
CASASDNYGYTF	TRBV12-3/TRBV12-4	TRBJ1-2
CASAQGGANTEAFF	TRBV9	TRBJ1-1
CSVDPRGQGDGYTF	TRBV29-1	TRBJ1-2
CASSTTSGEPNEQFF	TRBV12-3/TRBV12-4	TRBJ2-1
CASSLVPSSYNEQFF	TRBV28	TRBJ2-1
CSARDLISGIPYNEQFF	TRBV20-1	TRBJ2-1
CASSLETDNEQFF	TRBV5-1	TRBJ2-1
CASSPPSSTDTQYF	TRBV10-2	TRBJ2-3
CASRGRYNEKLFF	TRBV21-1	TRBJ1-4
CASSYSFRGGTEAFF	TRBV6-5	TRBJ1-1
CASSLERGLQYF	TRBV7-2	TRBJ2-7